The 32 T cell receptor beta chains listed next were all sequenced from one sample in a study of CD8 T cells in Susac syndrome (dated by TCRdb to about 2019). Receptors were amplified or captured by the immunoSEQ multiplex PCR assay. RNA was extracted using the RNeasy kit, and roughly 0.45 to 1 microgram was reverse transcribed with random hexamers. TCRdb reanalyzed the raw reads on its own, using fastp at Q25 for trimming and MiXCR for clone calling, and kept in-frame beta chains. Duplicate CDR3 protein sequences are folded into a single record with the most common DNA and genes. Across this sample there are 85,000 to 90,000 distinct CDR3 sequences, with 90% to 95% seen only once. The ten largest account for less than 0.35% of the sample. The sample was CD8+ T cells from PBMCs. The receptors were sampled from a human donor in good health.

The rearrangement links TRBV20-1 to TRBJ2-5; TRBD2 agrees at 10 bases. CDR1 is DFQATT and CDR2 is SNEGSKA in the germline V gene (reference sequence). V was clipped by 6 bases and J by 6 bases; unmatched bases: 13. The CDR3 spans 15 residues. The CDR3 nucleotides are TGCAGTGCGCTAGTTCAGCGGGGGGGCGAAAAGACCCAGTACTTC. Translating it yields CSALVQRGGEKTQYF.

The chain uses TRBV5-6 and TRBJ1-3; the D is unclear. V was trimmed by 0 bases and J by 4 bases, leaving 5 bases between them. Germline V gene sequence: CDR1 SGHDT, CDR2 YYEEEE. The CDR3 contains 13 residues. CDR3 amino acids: CASSLGTGNTIYF. CDR3 in DNA: TGTGCCAGCAGCTTGGGTACCGGAAACACCATATATTTT. Complete variable domain (other parts from reference TRBV5-6 and TRBJ1-3): DAGVTQSPTHLIKTRGQQVTLRCSPKSGHDTVSWYQQALGQGPQFIFQYYEEEERQRGNFPDRFSGHQFPNYSSELNVNALLLGDSALYLCASSLGTGNTIYFGEGSWLTVV.

This clonotype was observed once. The chain couples TRBV4-1 to TRBJ2-7, with D possibly being TRBD1 or TRBD2 (5 bases each). The CDR3 covers 16 residues. CDR1 MGHRA and CDR2 YSYEKL come from the germline V gene. Trimming removed 2 bases at V and 2 bases at J, with 16 bases between. The CDR3 DNA follows: TGCGCCAGCAGCCAAAGGTTCAGGGAGAACCCCTACGAGCAGTACTTC. It encodes CASSQRFRENPYEQYF.

The chain is built from TRBV19 and TRBJ1-1; 8 bases fit TRBD1. After removal of 5 bases from V and 7 bases from J, the junction contained 9 bases not matched to a gene. This CDR3 has 14 amino acids. Looked up from germline, CDR1 is LNHDA and CDR2 is SQIVND (reference sequence). The CDR3 DNA follows: TGTGCCAGTAGTTTACAGGGGGATGTTAATGAAGCTTTCTTT. It is translated as CASSLQGDVNEAFF. The full variable domain, in which reference TRBV19 and TRBJ1-1 provide the parts outside the CDR3, is DGGITQSPKYLFRKEGQNVTLSCEQNLNHDAMYWYRQDPGQGLRLIYYSQIVNDFQKGDIAEGYSVSREKKESFPLTVTSAQKNPTAFYLCASSLQGDVNEAFFGQGTRLTVV.

The CDR3 loop reads CAGPRREWTGELFF. The CDR3, as DNA: TGTGCCGGTCCGCGGAGGGAATGGACCGGGGAGCTGTTTTTT. The rearrangement uses TRBV21-1 and TRBJ2-2; the D call TRBD2 from the table was never checked on the DNA. TRBV21-1 is designated a pseudogene. The CDR3 totals 14 residues.

This chain links TRBV6-1 with TRBJ2-1; 7 bases match TRBD1. The ends lost 7 bases at V and 4 bases at J; junction bases unmatched: 4. Germline V gene lookup returns CDR1 MNHNS and CDR2 SASEGT. The CDR3 is made up of 13 amino acids. DNA of the CDR3: TGTGCCAGCACTGACAGGGTGTACAATGAGCAGTTCTTC. It yields the protein CASTDRVYNEQFF.

This chain joins TRBV10-1 and TRBJ2-7; 8 bases align to TRBD1. The CDR3 length is 12 residues. With 8 bases clipped from V and 9 bases from J, the junction kept 9 bases outside the gene matches. CDR1 is WNHNN, CDR2 SYGVQD, per germline (reference sequence). In DNA form, the CDR3 reads TGCGCCAGCCCGAGAGGACAGGGTGGGCAGTACTTC. This gives the protein CASPRGQGGQYF.

The V call is TRBV10-1, the J call TRBJ1-6; no clear D gene. Germline assignment: CDR1 WNHNN and CDR2 SYGVQD (reference sequence). The CDR3 is 12 residues long. V gave up 2 bases and J gave up 10 bases, with 6 bases separating them. In nucleotides, the CDR3 is TGCGCCAGCAGTGAGGAGGGCTCACCCCTCCACTTT. This codes for CASSEEGSPLHF.

The rearrangement joins TRBV29-1 to TRBJ2-3; TRBD2 agrees at 7 bases. This CDR3 has 14 residues. The ends lost 3 bases at V and 3 bases at J; junction bases unmatched: 6. Germline CDR1 SQVTM, CDR2 ANQGSEA. The CDR3 bases are TGCAGCGTTGAGGCGGGGGTAAAGACAGATACGCAGTATTTT. Amino acids: CSVEAGVKTDTQYF.

This chain uses TRBV7-6 with TRBJ2-5; D remains ambiguous. This CDR3 comprises 15 residues. Germline values: CDR1 SGHVS, CDR2 FNYEAQ. Trimming took 2 bases from V and 0 from J, leaving 10 bases between them. The CDR3 DNA follows: TGTGCCAGCAGCTTATGGGCAGATCACCAAGAGACCCAGTACTTC. Amino acid sequence: CASSLWADHQETQYF.

V gene TRBV6-5 combines with J gene TRBJ2-3; 13 bases align to TRBD2. V was clipped by 4 bases and J by 4 bases; unmatched bases: 2. The CDR3 covers 15 residues. The V gene's germline CDR1 is MNHEY and CDR2 SVGAGI. The CDR3 region is CASSLTSGGPDTQYF. In DNA form, the CDR3 reads TGTGCCAGCAGTTTGACTAGCGGGGGGCCAGATACGCAGTATTTT.

J is TRBJ2-1 and V is TRBV7-3; perhaps D is TRBD1 or TRBD2 (5 bases each). Germline V gene data show CDR1 as SGHTA and CDR2 as FQGTGA. The V end lost 4 bases, the J end lost 4 bases, and 11 bases lay between the germline ends. The CDR3 contains 14 residues. CDR3 sequence reads: CASSYRDGYNEQFF. DNA of the CDR3: TGTGCCAGCAGCTACCGGGACGGGTACAATGAGCAGTTCTTC.

The V gene is TRBV20-1, the J gene TRBJ2-5; D perhaps matches TRBD1 (6 bases). This CDR3 is built from 14 residues. V shed 4 bases and J shed 2 bases, with 14 bases lying between them. The germline V gene encodes CDR1 DFQATT and CDR2 SNEGSKA (reference sequence). The CDR3 region is CSANQAQGQETQYF. The DNA of the CDR3 is TGCAGTGCTAATCAGGCTCAGGGGCAAGAGACCCAGTACTTC.

V and J are TRBV2 and TRBJ1-5; TRBD1 is a possible D gene (5 bases). Germline V lookup: CDR1 SNHLY, CDR2 FYNNEI. This CDR3 has 14 amino acids. Trimming shortened V by 7 bases and J by 5 bases, and 15 bases separated the two germline ends. The CDR3: CASNVGGSHQPQHF. DNA of the CDR3: TGTGCCAGCAACGTTGGGGGATCCCATCAGCCCCAGCATTTT.

The chain joins TRBV7-9 to TRBJ2-3; 8 bases line up with TRBD2. V lost 11 bases, J lost 0 bases, and 10 bases stayed unmatched. The V gene's germline CDR1 is SEHNR and CDR2 FQNEAQ (reference sequence). The CDR3 is 15 amino acids. The CDR3 sequence is CAGVLAGISTDTQYF. The CDR3, as DNA: TGTGCCGGAGTGTTAGCGGGGATCAGCACAGATACGCAGTATTTT. The complete variable domain, with remaining parts taken from reference TRBV7-9 and TRBJ2-3, reads DTGVSQNPRHKITKRGQNVTFRCDPISEHNRLYWYRQTLGQGPEFLTYFQNEAQLEKSRLLSDRFSAERPKGSFSTLEIQRTEQGDSAMYLCAGVLAGISTDTQYFGPGTRLTVL.

The sample holds one count of this clonotype. CDR3 amino acids: CASSPRLAGGRTDTQYF. Written as DNA, the CDR3 is TGTGCCAGCAGTCCGCGACTAGCGGGGGGGCGCACAGATACGCAGTATTTT. V and J are TRBV6-1 and TRBJ2-3; TRBD2 agrees at 14 bases. Germline assignment: CDR1 MNHNS and CDR2 SASEGT. The CDR3 has 17 residues. After removal of 5 bases from V and 1 base from J, the junction contained 5 bases not matched to a gene.

The rearrangement links TRBV24-1 to TRBJ2-1; D ambiguous. CDR1 and CDR2 from the germline V gene are KGHDR and SFDVKD. The V end was cut by 3 bases, the J end by 0 bases, with 5 bases between. The CDR3 spans 14 residues. This CDR3 reads CATSDGSSYNEQFF. The CDR3 bases are TGTGCCACCAGTGATGGCTCCTCCTACAATGAGCAGTTCTTC.

The J gene is TRBJ1-1, the V gene TRBV5-5; D not certain. The CDR3 length is 14 residues. V lost 2 bases to trimming and J lost 2 bases, with 10 bases between them. Germline CDR1 and CDR2: SGHKS and YYEKEE (reference sequence). CDR3 amino acids: CASSFTDINTEAFF. The CDR3 DNA sequence: TGTGCCAGCAGCTTTACAGATATAAACACTGAAGCTTTCTTT.

The CDR3 region has the DNA TGTGCCAGCAGTTTAATCCAGGGTATGGAGCAGTACTTC. Protein sequence: CASSLIQGMEQYF. The chain recombines TRBV12-3 or TRBV12-4 with TRBJ2-7; tentative D call: TRBD1 (5 bases). With 2 bases removed from V and 7 bases from J, the gap between germline ends came to 12 bases. CDR3 size: 13 residues.

This sequence joins TRBV2 and TRBJ1-2; 7 bases align to TRBD1. The germline V gene has CDR1 SNHLY and CDR2 FYNNEI. CDR3 length: 13 amino acids. J was trimmed by 7 bases and V by 9 bases; bases with no gene match: 11. The CDR3 loop reads CARLTGAGVGYTF. CDR3 in DNA: TGTGCCAGGTTAACAGGGGCCGGGGTTGGCTACACCTTC.

J is TRBJ2-7 and V is TRBV2; no definite D call. This CDR3 has 13 residues. Trimming stripped 9 bases from V and 0 bases from J, with 12 bases between. In germline, CDR1 is SNHLY, CDR2 FYNNEI. The CDR3 DNA is TGTGCCAGAAAGGGCTCGAGCTCCTACGAGCAGTACTTC. Translated: CARKGSSSYEQYF.

This clonotype has only one observation. The gene calls are TRBV13 and TRBJ1-6; D remains ambiguous. The CDR3 length is 14 residues. The ends were cut back, 5 bases at V and 6 bases at J, with 11 bases in the middle. The germline gives CDR1 PRHDT, CDR2 FYEKMQ (reference sequence). Written as DNA, the CDR3 is TGTGCCAGCAGCCTTACAGCACCTAATTCACCCCTCCACTTT. It yields the protein CASSLTAPNSPLHF.

The chain is built from TRBV5-1 and TRBJ1-1; D might be TRBD1 (6 bases). V was clipped by 0 bases and J by 5 bases, with 14 bases between them. CDR3 length: 15 amino acids. The germline CDR1 and CDR2 sequences are SGHRS and YFSETQ. CDR3 in DNA: TGCGCCAGCAGCTTGGATGGGGGGGCGGTAACTGAAGCTTTCTTT. Translation: CASSLDGGAVTEAFF.

V usage is TRBV3-1 and J usage is TRBJ1-2, with D unresolved. The CDR3 consists of 14 residues. In germline, CDR1 is LGHDT, CDR2 YNNKEL (reference sequence). Trimming cost V 1 base and J 0 bases, with 6 bases left between them. The CDR3 is CASSQVWSNYGYTF. CDR3 coding DNA: TGTGCCAGCAGCCAAGTCTGGTCTAACTATGGCTACACCTTC.

The chain joins TRBV5-1 to TRBJ1-2; 7 nucleotides match TRBD1. J was trimmed by 7 bases and V by 0 bases; bases with no gene match: 15. The CDR3 length is 17 residues. CDR1 and CDR2 (germline): SGHRS, YFSETQ. CDR3 sequence: CASSLGQGESEHCGYTF. CDR3 coding DNA: TGCGCCAGCAGCTTGGGACAGGGAGAGAGTGAGCACTGTGGCTACACCTTC.

The J gene is TRBJ2-7, the V gene TRBV10-2; 7 nucleotides align to TRBD1. Germline CDR1 is WSHSY and CDR2 is SAAADI. CDR3 length: 12 residues. After removal of 7 bases from V and 5 bases from J, the junction contained 5 bases not matched to a gene. CDR3 region: CASTEQGNEQYF. For the CDR3, the DNA is TGCGCCAGCACCGAACAGGGGAACGAGCAGTACTTC.

This rearrangement joins TRBV15 to TRBJ2-5, with TRBD1 identical over 10 bases. Germline lookup yields CDR1 LNHNV and CDR2 YYDKDF (reference sequence). The CDR3 totals 15 residues. V shed 3 bases, J shed 2 bases, and the junction held 3 bases outside the gene matches. CDR3 sequence reads: CATSRPDRGQETQYF. CDR3 coding DNA: TGTGCCACCAGCAGGCCGGACAGGGGGCAAGAGACCCAGTACTTC.

The chain links TRBV4-2 to TRBJ2-7; 8 positions agree with TRBD1. CDR3 length: 15 residues. The V segment lost 4 bases and the J segment 5 bases; nucleotides outside the gene matches: 10. CDR1 and CDR2 (germline): LGHNA, YNFKEQ. The CDR3 region has the DNA TGTGCCAGCAGCCCGTCCGAGACAGGGGTCAACGAGCAGTACTTC. This sequence encodes CASSPSETGVNEQYF.

The chain employs TRBV12-3 or TRBV12-4 and TRBJ2-1; 7 positions match TRBD2. V trimming: 6 bases; J trimming: 6 bases; junction bases outside the gene matches: 5. The CDR3 loop spans 13 amino acids. The CDR3 loop reads CASSPWGGNEQFF. The CDR3 DNA reads as TGTGCCAGCAGCCCTTGGGGGGGCAATGAGCAGTTCTTC.

CDR3 amino acids: CASSFLQGIETVDGYTF. CDR3 coding DNA: TGTGCCAGCAGCTTCTTACAGGGCATCGAAACCGTTGATGGCTACACCTTC. The rearrangement links TRBV7-9 to TRBJ1-2; TRBD1 might be the D (6 bases). Germline loops: CDR1 SEHNR, CDR2 FQNEAQ (reference sequence). The CDR3 spans 17 residues. V was shortened by 3 bases and J by 6 bases, with 23 bases between the two germline ends.

CDR3 DNA sequence: TGTGCCAGCAGCTTAGATGGCGGGGACGAGACCCAGTACTTC. This encodes CASSLDGGDETQYF. The rearrangement joins TRBV7-2 to TRBJ2-5; TRBD2 might be the D (6 bases). The length of the CDR3 is 14 residues. V shed 1 base and J shed 5 bases, with 11 bases lying between them. Germline CDR1 reads SGHTA; CDR2 reads FQGNSA.

DNA for the CDR3: TGCAGTGCTTACTCACAGAACACCGGGGAGCTGTTTTTT. Translation: CSAYSQNTGELFF. This sequence joins TRBV20-1 and TRBJ2-2; D gene uncertain. The germline V gene has CDR1 DFQATT and CDR2 SNEGSKA (reference sequence). The CDR3 is 13 residues long. Trimming pared 5 bases from V and 1 base from J, leaving 8 bases between.